Listed below are T cell receptor beta chains from one sample, sequenced in a study of PD-1 blockade in classical Hodgkin lymphoma. The repertoire was sequenced with immunoSEQ multiplex PCR; TCRdb's copy has only in-frame clones and lacks some. The data hold 110,000 or so clones, with approximately 89% observed a single time. This sample comprised peripheral blood mononuclear cells (PBMCs), obtained before the fourth cycle of nivolumab. These TCRs come from a human donor with classical Hodgkin lymphoma. Each CDR3 is given with its conserved first and last residue. The D gene is left open where the match is weak. Size is omitted from some rows. Given values are once, few, many or a class for expanded clones.

CASSLGASGTQYF,TGTGCCAGCAGCTTAGGAGCTAGCGGGACGCAGTATTTT,TRBV11-2,TRBJ2-3,once,TRBD2
CASSLDLRALGETQYF,TGCGCCAGCAGCTTGGACCTCCGGGCCTTAGGGGAGACCCAGTACTTC,TRBV5-1,TRBJ2-5,.,.
CASSPLAGEYNEQFF,TGTGCCAGCAGCCCCCTAGCGGGGGAATACAATGAGCAGTTCTTC,TRBV7-2,TRBJ2-1,few,TRBD2
CASSLAPGGNGQPQHF,TGCGCCAGCAGCTTGGCCCCAGGGGGTAACGGGCAGCCCCAGCATTTT,TRBV5-1,TRBJ1-5,.,TRBD1
CASSGQGTGYTEAFF,TGTGCCAGCAGTGGCCAGGGGACTGGCTACACTGAAGCTTTCTTT,TRBV6-4,TRBJ1-1,few,.
CASWKAGVADTQYF,TGTGCCAGCTGGAAGGCGGGAGTAGCAGATACGCAGTATTTT,TRBV27,TRBJ2-3,.,TRBD2
CSVVHGTAYTEAFF,TGCAGCGTTGTTCATGGGACAGCCTACACTGAAGCTTTCTTT,TRBV29-1,TRBJ1-1,.,TRBD1
CASSLPASGANVLTF,TGTGCCAGCAGCTTGCCTGCCTCTGGGGCCAACGTCCTGACTTTC,TRBV5-4,TRBJ2-6,.,.
CAVEGQGFTEAFF,TGTGCCGTGGAGGGGCAGGGGTTCACTGAAGCTTTCTTT,TRBV10-3,TRBJ1-1,.,.
CASSSDSQGYNEQFF,TGTGCCAGCAGCTCGGACAGCCAAGGGTACAATGAGCAGTTCTTC,TRBV7-9,TRBJ2-1,.,.